The 12 T cell receptor beta chains given below trace back to one sample, sequenced in a study of glioma-infiltrating T cells. Using RNA template, CDR3s of TCR alpha and beta were amplified with iRepertoire arm-PCR. TCRdb independently ran MiXCR on the multiplex PCR reads; one entry per CDR3 protein. The repertoire consists of under 200,000 distinct CDR3 sequences, with 30% to 40% occurring once and the leading ten covering around 21%. Sequencing input: glioma tissue, nonneoplastic brain tissue, or PBMCs (not recorded which). These receptors were collected from a human donor with low-grade glioma or glioblastoma, undergoing nonglioma brain surgery, or in good health (not recorded which).

Concerning this clonotype itself: One base away lies a much larger clone, so this may be a sequencing read error. The chain links TRBV7-6 to TRBJ2-7, with D unresolved. Trimming removed 5 bases from V and 5 bases from J, with 13 bases in between. Germline V gene sequence: CDR1 SGHVS, CDR2 FNYEAQ. The CDR3 runs to 13 residues. The CDR3 DNA reads as TGTGCCAGCAGCCTCAAATGTTGGGACGAGCAGTACTTC. Amino acid sequence: CASSLKCWDEQYF.

Comment on this clonotype: The CDR3 ends on some other residue instead of the conserved phenylalanine or tryptophan, so this is likely a read error. No DNA is shown, since the ends of the CDR3 on it are uncertain; the CDR3 is the one TCRdb lists. This chain uses TRBV28 with TRBJ1-1; no DNA check was done on the table's D call, TRBD1. Germline CDR1 reads MDHEN; CDR2 reads SYDVKM. Both ends counted, the CDR3 spans 14 residues. CDR3 protein: CASSSGQGNTEAFS.

In its sample, this clonotype was seen many times. CDR3 protein: CATSDGRQGHTEAFF. The CDR3, as DNA: TGTGCCACCAGTGATGGAAGACAGGGGCACACTGAAGCTTTCTTT. The chain employs TRBV24-1 and TRBJ1-1; 8 bases are a match to TRBD1. Germline V CDR1 and CDR2: KGHDR, SFDVKD. V lost 3 bases to trimming and J lost 3 bases; unmatched junction nucleotides: 5. The CDR3 is made up of 15 amino acids.

There are many counts of this clonotype. This sequence joins TRBV19 and TRBJ1-1, with TRBD1 identical over 7 bases. In germline, CDR1 is LNHDA, CDR2 SQIVND (reference sequence). This CDR3 has 13 amino acids. J gave up 4 bases and V 5 bases, and 4 bases lay outside the gene matches. The CDR3 loop is CASSGQDGTEAFF. The CDR3 DNA sequence: TGTGCCAGTAGTGGACAGGACGGCACTGAAGCTTTCTTT.

The sample holds many counts of this clonotype. CDR3 sequence (DNA): TGTGCCAGCAGTTTAGCGTCCCGGGGCATTCAGTACTTC. Its protein is CASSLASRGIQYF. The chain links TRBV28 to TRBJ2-4; the D gene is possibly TRBD2 (5 bases). This CDR3 region has 13 residues. With 2 bases removed from V and 9 bases from J, the gap between germline ends came to 11 bases. The germline V gene has CDR1 MDHEN and CDR2 SYDVKM. Supplemented by reference TRBV28 and TRBJ2-4, the full variable domain reads DVKVTQSSRYLVKRTGEKVFLECVQDMDHENMFWYRQDPGLGLRLIYFSYDVKMKEKGDIPEGYSVSREKKERFSLILESASTNQTSMYLCASSLASRGIQYFGAGTRLSVL.

This clonotype came up many times. This chain links TRBV6-5 with TRBJ1-1; D is perhaps TRBD1 (6 bases). V was cut by 2 bases and J by 1 base, with 8 bases left in between. Germline V gene data show CDR1 as MNHEY and CDR2 as SVGAGI. The CDR3 is made up of 14 amino acids. The CDR3 spells CASSYAGQNTEAFF. The CDR3 nucleotides read TGTGCCAGCAGTTACGCGGGACAGAACACTGAAGCTTTCTTT.

This clonotype was seen ten or more times. The chain couples TRBV7-2 to TRBJ2-5; D remains ambiguous. V was clipped by 4 bases and J by 3 bases, with 9 bases between them. Looked up from germline, CDR1 is SGHTA and CDR2 is FQGNSA. The CDR3 spans 13 residues. This chain's CDR3 is CASSSYTEETQYF. The CDR3 DNA reads TGTGCCAGCAGCTCCTACACTGAAGAGACCCAGTACTTC. Using reference TRBV7-2 and TRBJ2-5 for the parts outside the CDR3, the full variable domain is GAGVSQSPSNKVTEKGKDVELRCDPISGHTALYWYRQSLGQGLEFLIYFQGNSAPDKSGLPSDRFSAERTGGSVSTLTIQRTQQEDSAVYLCASSSYTEETQYFGPGTRLLVL.

This chain joins TRBV6-1 and TRBJ2-7, with 9 bases aligning to TRBD1. CDR3 length: 21 amino acids. CDR1 and CDR2 from the germline V gene are MNHNS and SASEGT. The V segment lost 5 bases and the J segment 0 bases; nucleotides outside the gene matches: 23. This CDR3 reads CASSSIHSGQGLRVSSYEQYF. CDR3 DNA sequence: TGTGCCAGCAGTTCCATACACTCGGGACAGGGATTAAGGGTGAGCTCCTACGAGCAGTACTTC.

In this sample, this clonotype turned up many times. The rearrangement joins TRBV10-1 to TRBJ1-2; 9 bases are shared with TRBD1. The CDR3 totals 14 residues. Germline CDR1 and CDR2: WNHNN and SYGVQD (reference sequence). V was pared by 8 bases and J by 3 bases, with 7 bases of the junction left unmatched. CDR3 DNA: TGCGCCAGCGGGGACAGGGCCCTGGACTATGGCTACACCTTC. Translated: CASGDRALDYGYTF.

To note about this clonotype: A read error is possible here, since a much larger clone lies one base away. The chain is built from TRBV25-1 and TRBJ1-1; D is undetermined. The CDR3 totals 12 residues. Germline values: CDR1 MGHDK, CDR2 SYGVNS. The CDR3 bases are TGCACCAGCAGCCAAGCAGAGACTGAAGCTTTCTTT. Protein sequence: CTSSQAETEAFF.

This clonotype was seen ten or more times. This rearrangement joins TRBV25-1 to TRBJ1-2; 9 bases line up with TRBD1. With 4 bases clipped from V and 1 base from J, the junction kept 7 bases outside the gene matches. Germline lookup yields CDR1 MGHDK and CDR2 SYGVNS. CDR3 size: 16 residues. The CDR3 DNA is TGTGCCAGCAGTGTTGCCGGGACAGGGTTTAACTATGGCTACACCTTC. Translation: CASSVAGTGFNYGYTF.

In its sample, this clonotype was seen many times. V usage is TRBV6-5 and J usage is TRBJ2-1; D is ambiguous. With 0 bases removed from V and 4 bases from J, the gap between germline ends came to 4 bases. Germline CDR1 MNHEY, CDR2 SVGAGI. The CDR3 has 13 amino acids. In DNA form, the CDR3 reads TGTGCCAGCAGTTACTCCGAATACAATGAGCAGTTCTTC. It yields the protein CASSYSEYNEQFF.